One and the same sample provided the 21 T cell receptor beta chains below, sequenced in a study of T cell changes during pregnancy in multiple sclerosis. The table came from immunoSEQ multiplex PCR; TCRdb's copy has only in-frame clones and leaves some out. The sample holds 45,000 to 50,000 clones, approximately 94% seen once. Specimen: CD8+ T cells from peripheral blood mononuclear cells, collected in the first trimester of pregnancy. All receptors derive from a female donor with multiple sclerosis, enrolled in a pregnancy study.

The rearrangement uses TRBV2 and TRBJ1-3; tentative D call: TRBD1 (6 bases). Trimming removed 0 bases at V and 0 bases at J, with 24 bases between. Germline assignment: CDR1 SNHLY and CDR2 FYNNEI. The CDR3 totals 21 residues. CDR3 nucleotide sequence: TGTGCCAGCAGTGAAGCTTGGGTCCCCCGGGACACATCGCGCTCTGGAAACACCATATATTTT. Protein product: CASSEAWVPRDTSRSGNTIYF.

The rearrangement uses TRBV9 and TRBJ1-5; D is unresolved. Germline V gene data show CDR1 as SGDLS and CDR2 as YYNGEE. CDR3 length: 14 residues. Trimming pared 0 bases from V and 5 bases from J, leaving 9 bases between. CDR3 bases: TGTGCCAGCAGCGTAGGGCCAGTCGATCAGCCCCAGCATTTT. Its protein product is CASSVGPVDQPQHF. Variable domain in full (rest from reference TRBV9 and TRBJ1-5): DSGVTQTPKHLITATGQRVTLRCSPRSGDLSVYWYQQSLDQGLQFLIQYYNGEERAKGNILERFSAQQFPDLHSELNLSSLELGDSALYFCASSVGPVDQPQHFGDGTRLSIL.

The V call is TRBV11-2, the J call TRBJ1-1; D ambiguous. This CDR3 contains 13 residues. V lost 5 bases and J 1 base, leaving 8 bases between the germline ends. Germline CDR1 SGHAT, CDR2 FQNNGV. CDR3 protein: CASSPNSNTEAFF. In nucleotides, the CDR3 is TGTGCCAGCAGCCCTAACTCGAACACTGAAGCTTTCTTT.

The table lists this clone with a count of one. V and J are TRBV5-4 and TRBJ2-5, with 7 positions matching TRBD1. CDR1 is SGHNT and CDR2 is YYREEE in the germline V gene (reference sequence). J was trimmed by 2 bases and V by 4 bases; bases with no gene match: 11. This CDR3 spans 16 amino acids. The DNA for the CDR3 is TGTGCCAGCAGCAGTGGGGACAGCACGTCGCAAGAGACCCAGTACTTC. Its translation: CASSSGDSTSQETQYF. Supplemented by reference TRBV5-4 and TRBJ2-5, the full variable domain reads ETGVTQSPTHLIKTRGQQVTLRCSSQSGHNTVSWYQQALGQGPQFIFQYYREEENGRGNFPPRFSGLQFPNYSSELNVNALELDDSALYLCASSSGDSTSQETQYFGPGTRLLVL.

The chain carries TRBV29-1 and TRBJ2-5; 9 nucleotides align to TRBD2. Germline V lookup: CDR1 SQVTM, CDR2 ANQGSEA. The ends lost 6 bases at V and 5 bases at J; junction bases unmatched: 7. The CDR3 spans 13 residues. Here the CDR3 DNA reads TGCAGCGTAGACCTGGCGGGGGGGGAGACCCAGTACTTC. Residues: CSVDLAGGETQYF. The variable domain in full, with the rest retrieved from reference TRBV29-1 and TRBJ2-5, is SAVISQKPSRDICQRGTSLTIQCQVDSQVTMMFWYRQQPGQSLTLIATANQGSEATYESGFVIDKFPISRPNLTFSTLTVSNMSPEDSSIYLCSVDLAGGETQYFGPGTRLLVL.

The chain couples TRBV11-2 to TRBJ2-7; TRBD1 is a possible D gene (5 bases). Germline V CDR1 and CDR2: SGHAT, FQNNGV. V lost 5 bases to trimming and J lost 4 bases, with 15 bases between them. The CDR3 contains 14 residues. CDR3 nucleotide sequence: TGTGCCAGCAGCCCGATGGGGCTTACATACGAGCAGTACTTC. Its translation is CASSPMGLTYEQYF.

This rearrangement joins TRBV4-3 to TRBJ2-2; no clear D gene. The CDR3 runs to 13 residues. Trimming removed 0 bases from V and 5 bases from J, with 4 bases in between. From germline, CDR1 is LGHNA and CDR2 YSLEER. CDR3 DNA: TGCGCCAGCAGCCAAGAGTTAACCGGGGAGCTGTTTTTT. This codes for CASSQELTGELFF.

The V and J genes are TRBV7-9 and TRBJ2-2; TRBD2 matches 11 bases. The CDR3 spans 16 residues. V gave up 5 bases and J gave up 1 base; unmatched junction bases: 3. The germline V gene encodes CDR1 SEHNR and CDR2 FQNEAQ (reference sequence). The CDR3 DNA follows: TGTGCCAGCAGCACTGGGACTAGCGGGAACACCGGGGAGCTGTTTTTT. It specifies CASSTGTSGNTGELFF.

The chain joins TRBV9 to TRBJ2-2, with TRBD2 identical over 15 bases. The CDR3 is 18 residues long. The germline CDR1 and CDR2 sequences are SGDLS and YYNGEE. V shed 4 bases, J shed 1 base, and the junction held 5 bases outside the gene matches. CDR3 in amino acids: CASSIPGLAGGNTGELFF. DNA for the CDR3: TGTGCCAGCAGCATCCCGGGACTAGCGGGAGGGAACACCGGGGAGCTGTTTTTT.

This chain links TRBV5-5 with TRBJ2-3, with 9 bases lining up with TRBD2. The V gene end was trimmed by 0 bases and the J gene end by 2 bases; junction bases not matched to a gene: 1. The CDR3 length is 15 residues. The germline CDR1 and CDR2 sequences are SGHKS and YYEKEE (reference sequence). This CDR3 is CASSLGLAATDTQYF. The CDR3 region has the DNA TGTGCCAGCAGCTTGGGACTAGCGGCCACAGATACGCAGTATTTT.

This clone was observed a handful of times. This chain uses TRBV6-5 with TRBJ2-1, with D hard to call. This CDR3 spans 13 amino acids. The V end lost 6 bases, the J end lost 7 bases, and 13 bases lay between the germline ends. Germline lookup yields CDR1 MNHEY and CDR2 SVGAGI. This CDR3 reads CASSLASENEQFF. As DNA, the CDR3 is TGTGCCAGCAGCCTCGCCAGCGAGAATGAGCAGTTCTTC.

The chain has TRBV2 and TRBJ2-1; tentative D call: TRBD2 (6 bases). This CDR3 spans 14 amino acids. The V gene lost 6 bases and the J gene lost 4 bases, with 13 bases spanning the gap. From germline, CDR1 is SNHLY and CDR2 FYNNEI. CDR3 amino acids: CASRARDSYNEQFF. The CDR3 DNA sequence: TGTGCCAGCAGAGCGAGGGACTCTTACAATGAGCAGTTCTTC.

The CDR3 region is CASSVGGGGGTDTQYF. In DNA, the CDR3 is TGTGCCAGCAGCGTAGGTGGCGGCGGGGGCACAGATACGCAGTATTTT. The chain links TRBV9 to TRBJ2-3, with a weak D call TRBD2 (6 bases). CDR3 length: 16 amino acids. Germline V CDR1 and CDR2: SGDLS, YYNGEE. V lost 0 bases and J 1 base, leaving 12 bases between the germline ends.

This sequence joins TRBV15 and TRBJ1-5; perhaps TRBD1 as D (5 bases). The germline V and J ends were trimmed by 6 bases and 3 bases, with 12 bases remaining between them. The CDR3 totals 14 residues. Germline V lookup: CDR1 LNHNV, CDR2 YYDKDF (reference sequence). This CDR3 reads CATSAQGPNQPQHF. The CDR3, as DNA: TGTGCCACCAGTGCTCAGGGTCCCAATCAGCCCCAGCATTTT.

This clone appeared once. The CDR3 nucleotides are TGTGCCAGCAGTTACTTTATCGGGAGTTTGGATGAGCAGTTCTTC. It is translated as CASSYFIGSLDEQFF. The V and J genes are TRBV6-5 and TRBJ2-1; possible D gene TRBD2, 6 bases. V lost 1 base and J 8 bases, leaving 15 bases between the germline ends. The CDR3 consists of 15 residues. CDR1 is MNHEY and CDR2 is SVGAGI in the germline V gene.

The chain has TRBV7-9 and TRBJ1-1; no definite D call. Germline V gene sequence: CDR1 SEHNR, CDR2 FQNEAQ (reference sequence). V lost 4 bases, J lost 7 bases, and 16 bases lay in between. The CDR3 extends over 14 amino acids. The CDR3 sequence: CASSSPVGGHEAFF. CDR3 coding DNA: TGTGCCAGCAGCTCGCCTGTCGGAGGCCATGAAGCTTTCTTT.

J is TRBJ1-1 and V is TRBV10-2; 8 nucleotides match TRBD1. The J segment lost 6 bases and the V segment lost 9 bases, leaving 12 bases of the junction unmatched. CDR3 length: 14 amino acids. Germline V lookup: CDR1 WSHSY, CDR2 SAAADI. The CDR3 sequence: CASLQGGDGAEAFF. CDR3 DNA: TGCGCCAGTCTACAGGGGGGCGACGGGGCTGAAGCTTTCTTT.

This chain links TRBV7-9 with TRBJ1-2; 7 nucleotides match TRBD1. With 5 bases clipped from V and 5 bases from J, the junction kept 14 bases outside the gene matches. The CDR3 is 16 residues long. Germline CDR1 is SEHNR and CDR2 is FQNEAQ (reference sequence). The CDR3 DNA is TGTGCCAGCAGCCTAGGGCAAGGGACAGATCTTTATGGCTACACCTTC. Encoded protein: CASSLGQGTDLYGYTF.

This rearrangement joins TRBV14 to TRBJ2-3; D not resolved. CDR1 and CDR2 from the germline V gene are SGHDN and FVKESK. The CDR3 is made up of 16 amino acids. V was trimmed by 6 bases and J by 2 bases, leaving 18 bases between them. CDR3 protein: CASSPTSVRFTDTQYF. CDR3 coding DNA: TGTGCCAGCAGTCCAACTTCGGTGCGATTCACAGATACGCAGTATTTT.

This chain uses TRBV19 with TRBJ2-1, with TRBD2 as a possible D gene (5 bases). The CDR3 loop spans 14 amino acids. Germline V gene sequence: CDR1 LNHDA, CDR2 SQIVND (reference sequence). Trimming stripped 7 bases from V and 7 bases from J, with 17 bases between. CDR3 DNA sequence: TGTGCCAGTACTCCCACGGGTAGCGCTAATGAGCAGTTCTTC. It translates to CASTPTGSANEQFF.

The genes are TRBV28 and TRBJ2-3; 9 nucleotides align to TRBD2. The length of the CDR3 is 15 residues. The V and J ends lost 5 bases and 1 base, in that order; junction bases with no gene match: 4. CDR1 is MDHEN and CDR2 is SYDVKM in the germline V gene. The CDR3: CASSLSSGGTDTQYF. CDR3 DNA sequence: TGTGCCAGCAGTCTATCTAGCGGGGGCACAGATACGCAGTATTTT.